The rows below give T cell receptor beta chains drawn from one sample of a study of OX40 agonist ivuxolimab in advanced cancers. Libraries were prepared by immunoSEQ multiplex PCR; TCRdb keeps only in-frame clonotypes and omits some of them. The profile shows about 41,000 clones, more than 70% of them singletons. The sample was CD4+ or CD8+ T cells sorted from blood, taken in a trial of the OX40 agonist ivuxolimab. Every receptor here comes from an adult with an advanced solid tumor such as melanoma, head and neck, liver or kidney cancer. Each CDR3 is given with its conserved first and last residue. Each record gives: J gene, clone size, V gene, D gene, CDR3 DNA, CDR3 protein. A D gene is named only where the DNA matches it firmly. Not every row has a clone size; where given, it reads once, few, many or a size class.

>TRBJ1-5|NA|TRBV6-5|TRBD1
TGTGCCAGCAGGTCGACAGGGAACGGCAATCAGCCCCAGCATTTT
CASRSTGNGNQPQHF
>TRBJ1-1|NA|TRBV30|NA
TGTGCCTGGAGTGAGCAGGGGAACACTGAAGCTTTCTTT
CAWSEQGNTEAFF
>TRBJ2-5|NA|TRBV27|TRBD2
TGTGCCAGCAGTCAAGGGACTAGCGGGAGTGGCCAGTACTTC
CASSQGTSGSGQYF
>TRBJ2-3|NA|TRBV11-3|NA
TGTGCCAGCAGCTCGGGACCACCTCTGGATACGCAGTATTTT
CASSSGPPLDTQYF
>TRBJ2-6|NA|TRBV14|NA
TGTGCCAGCAGCCAAGATAATGGGCTAGCGAGCTCTGGGGCCAACGTCCTGACTTTC
CASSQDNGLASSGANVLTF
>TRBJ2-1|NA|TRBV6-4|NA
TGTGCCAGCAGTGACTCGTGGGGGAGTAACAATGAGCAGTTCTTC
CASSDSWGSNNEQFF
>TRBJ2-1|NA|TRBV15|TRBD2
TGTGCCACCAGCGCTGGGCCAGCGGGAGGGCGCCCGGGCAATGAGCAGTTCTTC
CATSAGPAGGRPGNEQFF
>TRBJ1-2|NA|TRBV10-3|NA
TGTGCCATCAGGGGGGCAGGGTCTAACTATGGCTACACCTTC
CAIRGAGSNYGYTF
>TRBJ2-7|NA|TRBV28|NA
TGTGCCAGCCGGGGAGGTTCGTACGAGCAGTACTTC
CASRGGSYEQYF
>TRBJ2-7|NA|TRBV28|NA
TGTGCCAGCAGTTTGCTGCGCTACGAGCAGTACTTC
CASSLLRYEQYF
>TRBJ2-7|NA|TRBV27|TRBD1
TGTGCCAGCAGTTTCGGACAGGGCTTCTCCTACGAGCAGTACTTC
CASSFGQGFSYEQYF
>TRBJ1-1|NA|TRBV9|NA
TGTGCCAGCAGCGTAGGCCACCTTGGGGGGGACGCTGAAGCTTTCTTT
CASSVGHLGGDAEAFF
>TRBJ2-2|NA|TRBV30|NA
TGTGCCTGGGACACACAGGGGAACACCGGGGAGCTGTTTTTT
CAWDTQGNTGELFF
>TRBJ2-7|once|TRBV27|TRBD2
TGTGCCAGCAGTCTCATATCCCCTCTAGCGGGAGGGCCTAGATACGAGCAGTACTTC
CASSLISPLAGGPRYEQYF
>TRBJ2-1|NA|TRBV27|TRBD2
TGTGCCAGCAGTTTACGGCGGGGGTCTGAGCAGTTCTTC
CASSLRRGSEQFF